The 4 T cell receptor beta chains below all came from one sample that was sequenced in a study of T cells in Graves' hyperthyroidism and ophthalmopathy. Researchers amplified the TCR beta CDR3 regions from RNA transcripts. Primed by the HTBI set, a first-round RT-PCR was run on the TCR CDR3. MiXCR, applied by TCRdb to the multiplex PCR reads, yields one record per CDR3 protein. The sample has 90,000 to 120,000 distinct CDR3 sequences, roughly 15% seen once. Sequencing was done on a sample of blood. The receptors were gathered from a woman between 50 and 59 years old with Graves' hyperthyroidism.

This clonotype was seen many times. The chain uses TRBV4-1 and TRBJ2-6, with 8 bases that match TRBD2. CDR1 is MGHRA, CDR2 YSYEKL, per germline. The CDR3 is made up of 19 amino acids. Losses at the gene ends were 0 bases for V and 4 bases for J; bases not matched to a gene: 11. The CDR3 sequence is CASSQESRAGVAGANVLTF. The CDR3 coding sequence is TGCGCCAGCAGCCAAGAATCCAGAGCGGGAGTAGCCGGGGCCAACGTCCTGACTTTC.

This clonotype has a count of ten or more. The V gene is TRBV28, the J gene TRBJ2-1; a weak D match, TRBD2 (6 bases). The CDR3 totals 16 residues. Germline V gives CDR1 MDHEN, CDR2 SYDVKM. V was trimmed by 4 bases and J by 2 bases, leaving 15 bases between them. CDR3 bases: TGTGCCAGCAGTTCGCCCTCGGGGGAGACCTACAATGAGCAGTTCTTC. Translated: CASSSPSGETYNEQFF.

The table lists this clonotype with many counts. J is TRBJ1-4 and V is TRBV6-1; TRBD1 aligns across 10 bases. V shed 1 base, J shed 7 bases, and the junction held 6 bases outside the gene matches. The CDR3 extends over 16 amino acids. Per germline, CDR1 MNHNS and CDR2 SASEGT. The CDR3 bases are TGTGCCAGCAGTGAAGAGATCGGGACAGGGGCTGAAAAACTGTTTTTT. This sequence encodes CASSEEIGTGAEKLFF.

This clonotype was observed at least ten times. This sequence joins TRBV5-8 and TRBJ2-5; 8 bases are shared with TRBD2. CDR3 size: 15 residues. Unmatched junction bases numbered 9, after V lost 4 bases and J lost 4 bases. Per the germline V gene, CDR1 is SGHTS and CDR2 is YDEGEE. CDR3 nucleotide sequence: TGTGCCAGCAGCCCTCAAGCGGGAGTAGGAGAGACCCAGTACTTC. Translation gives CASSPQAGVGETQYF.